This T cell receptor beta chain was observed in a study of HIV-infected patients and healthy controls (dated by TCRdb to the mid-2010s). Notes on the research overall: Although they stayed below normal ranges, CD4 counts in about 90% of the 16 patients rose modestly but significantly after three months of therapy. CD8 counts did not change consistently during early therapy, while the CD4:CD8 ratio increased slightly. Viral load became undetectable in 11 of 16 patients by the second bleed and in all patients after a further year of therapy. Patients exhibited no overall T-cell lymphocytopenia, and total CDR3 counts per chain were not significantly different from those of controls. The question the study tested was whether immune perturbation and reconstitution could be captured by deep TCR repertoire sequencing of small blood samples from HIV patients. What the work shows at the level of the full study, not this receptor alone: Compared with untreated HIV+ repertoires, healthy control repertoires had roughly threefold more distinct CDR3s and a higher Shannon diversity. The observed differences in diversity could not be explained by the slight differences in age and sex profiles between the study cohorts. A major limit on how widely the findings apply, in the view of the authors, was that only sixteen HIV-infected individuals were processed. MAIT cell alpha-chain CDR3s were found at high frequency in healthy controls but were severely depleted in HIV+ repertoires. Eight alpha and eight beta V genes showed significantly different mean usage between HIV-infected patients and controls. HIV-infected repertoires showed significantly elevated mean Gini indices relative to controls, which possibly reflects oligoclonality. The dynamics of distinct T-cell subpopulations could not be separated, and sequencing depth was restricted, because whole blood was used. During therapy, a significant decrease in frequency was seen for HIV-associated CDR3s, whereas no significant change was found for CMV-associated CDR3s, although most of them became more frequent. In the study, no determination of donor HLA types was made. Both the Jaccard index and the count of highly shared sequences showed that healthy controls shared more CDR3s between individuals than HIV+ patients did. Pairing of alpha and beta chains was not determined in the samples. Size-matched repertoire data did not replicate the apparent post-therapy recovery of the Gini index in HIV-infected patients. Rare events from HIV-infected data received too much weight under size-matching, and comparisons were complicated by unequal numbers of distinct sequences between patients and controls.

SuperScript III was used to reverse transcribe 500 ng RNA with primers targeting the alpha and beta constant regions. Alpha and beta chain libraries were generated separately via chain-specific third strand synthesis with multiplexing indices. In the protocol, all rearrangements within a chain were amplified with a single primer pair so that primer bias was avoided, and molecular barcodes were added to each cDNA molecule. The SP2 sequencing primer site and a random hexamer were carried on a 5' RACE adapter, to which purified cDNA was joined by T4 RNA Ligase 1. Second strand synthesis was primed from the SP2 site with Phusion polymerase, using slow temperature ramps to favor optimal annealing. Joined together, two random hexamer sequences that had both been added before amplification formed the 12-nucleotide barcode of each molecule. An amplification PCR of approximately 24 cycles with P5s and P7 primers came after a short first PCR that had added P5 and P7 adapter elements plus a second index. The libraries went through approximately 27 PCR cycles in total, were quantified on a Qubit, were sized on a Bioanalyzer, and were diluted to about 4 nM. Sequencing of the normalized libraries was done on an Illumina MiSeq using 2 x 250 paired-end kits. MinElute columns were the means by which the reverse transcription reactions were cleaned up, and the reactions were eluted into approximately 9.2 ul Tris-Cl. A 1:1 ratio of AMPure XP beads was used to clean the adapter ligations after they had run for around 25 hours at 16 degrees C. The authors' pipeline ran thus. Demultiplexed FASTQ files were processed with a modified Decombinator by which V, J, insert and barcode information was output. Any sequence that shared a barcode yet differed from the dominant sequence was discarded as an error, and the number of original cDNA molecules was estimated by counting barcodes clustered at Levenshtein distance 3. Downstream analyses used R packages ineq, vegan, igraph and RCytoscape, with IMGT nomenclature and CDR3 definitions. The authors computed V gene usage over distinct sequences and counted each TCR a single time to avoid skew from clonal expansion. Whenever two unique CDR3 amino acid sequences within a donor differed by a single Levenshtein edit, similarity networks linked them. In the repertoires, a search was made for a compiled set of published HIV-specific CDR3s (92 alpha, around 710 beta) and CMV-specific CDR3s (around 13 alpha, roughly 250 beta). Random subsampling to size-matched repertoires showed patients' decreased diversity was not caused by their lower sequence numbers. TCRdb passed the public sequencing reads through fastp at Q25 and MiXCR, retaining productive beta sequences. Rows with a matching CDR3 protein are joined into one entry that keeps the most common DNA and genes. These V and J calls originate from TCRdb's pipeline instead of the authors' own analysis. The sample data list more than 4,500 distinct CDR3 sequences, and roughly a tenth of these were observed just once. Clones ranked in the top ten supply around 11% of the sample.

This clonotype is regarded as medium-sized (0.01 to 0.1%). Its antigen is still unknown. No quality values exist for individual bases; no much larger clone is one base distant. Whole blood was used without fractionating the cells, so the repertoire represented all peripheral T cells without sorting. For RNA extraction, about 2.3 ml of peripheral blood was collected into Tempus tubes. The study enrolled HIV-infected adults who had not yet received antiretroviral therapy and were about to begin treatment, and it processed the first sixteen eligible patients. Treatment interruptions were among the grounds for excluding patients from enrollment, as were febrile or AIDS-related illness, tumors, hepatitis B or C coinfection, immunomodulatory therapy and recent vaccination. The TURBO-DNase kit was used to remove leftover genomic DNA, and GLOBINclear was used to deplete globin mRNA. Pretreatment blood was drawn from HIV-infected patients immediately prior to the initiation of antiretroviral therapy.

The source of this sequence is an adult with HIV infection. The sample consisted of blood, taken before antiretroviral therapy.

The nucleotides read TGCGCCAGCAGCTTGGGTCCAGGGGCGAAAGCTAACTATGGCTACACCTTC. This yields the protein CASSLGPGAKANYGYTF. This receptor chain uses TRBV5-1 and TRBJ1-2; the best D guess is TRBD1, with 6 bases matching. Sequences SGHRS (CDR1) and YFSETQ (CDR2) are obtained from the germline V gene. The trim is 0 bases for V and 0 bases for J, with a gap of 15 bases between the germline ends. The CDR3, cysteine through phenylalanine, is 17 amino acids long. Only the CDR3 part of the read is kept: 51 bases, read in frame from the first base.